This T cell receptor (beta chain) derives from a study of blood T cell repertoires in COVID-19. Study information: Samples taken during acute and convalescent COVID-19 were collected in the United States, Italy and Spain. T cells, B-cell-depleted T cells, or PBMCs supplied cDNA or gDNA.

In its sample, this clone was seen once. The CDR3 is 14 residues long. Germline lookup yields CDR1 MNHEY and CDR2 SVGAGI. Deletions cut 0 bases from V and 5 bases from J, with 10 bases between. Original methodology: Amplification with reference gene primers provided the estimates of nucleated cell counts. Libraries were prepared by immunoSEQ multiplex PCR; TCRdb keeps only in-frame clonotypes and omits some of them. V, J and clone size derive from that table, while D and trimming were established from the DNA sequence. The table lists approximately 94,000 clones, 85% of them singletons. This receptor was obtained from a human donor in a cohort sampled during active COVID-19. This chain connects TRBV6-5 to TRBJ1-1; D gene ambiguous. Sequences were obtained from peripheral blood. CDR3 region: CASSYSLPGTEAFF. CDR3 coding DNA: TGTGCCAGCAGTTACTCGTTGCCAGGAACTGAAGCTTTCTTT.